This is a list of T cell receptor beta chains from one sample in a study of CD8 T cells in ankylosing spondylitis. TCRdb used MiXCR to reprocess the 5' RACE reads, holding one entry per CDR3 protein. The table shows approximately 250,000 distinct CDR3 sequences, with more than 20% occurring only once. Sample: blood, either unsorted or a sorted T cell fraction (not recorded which). Receptors were obtained from a male donor with ankylosing spondylitis or in good health (not recorded which). Both conserved end residues are part of each CDR3. A D gene is named only where the DNA matches it firmly. Clone sizes are given selectively: once, few, many, or a class where the clone is expanded.

d_gene	v_gene	abundance	j_gene	CDR3aa	CDR3nt
NA	TRBV5-1	NA	TRBJ2-7	CASSLAGHGGQYF	TGCGCCAGCAGCTTGGCCGGTCACGGAGGGCAGTACTTC
NA	TRBV12-3/TRBV12-4	NA	TRBJ2-5	CASSFIRGETQYF	TGTGCCAGCAGTTTTATCAGGGGAGAGACCCAGTACTTC
TRBD2	TRBV15	few	TRBJ2-7	CATSSIAGGPEQYF	TGTGCCACCAGCAGCATAGCGGGGGGGCCCGAGCAGTACTTC
NA	TRBV6-1	NA	TRBJ1-6	CASTRGKVNSPLHF	TGTGCCAGCACCAGGGGAAAGGTTAATTCACCCCTCCACTTT
NA	TRBV29-1	few	TRBJ2-7	CSVGGGGDTYSYEQYF	TGCAGCGTTGGAGGAGGTGGGGACACATACTCCTACGAGCAGTACTTC
NA	TRBV12-3/TRBV12-4	once	TRBJ2-5	CAIRSLGEGKETQYF	TGTGCCATCCGGTCCCTGGGGGAAGGGAAAGAGACCCAGTACTTC
NA	TRBV20-1	NA	TRBJ1-2	CRSQGWDYGYTF	TGCAGGTCACAGGGTTGGGACTATGGCTACACCTTC
TRBD1	TRBV20-1	many	TRBJ2-1	CSAGTGRPYPYNEQFF	TGCAGTGCAGGGACAGGGAGACCCTACCCCTACAATGAGCAGTTCTTC
NA	TRBV20-1	many	TRBJ1-4	CSAVQSTNEKLFF	TGCAGTGCCGTACAGTCAACTAATGAAAAACTGTTTTTT
NA	TRBV29-1	few	TRBJ2-6	CSVDWASGANVLTF	TGCAGCGTTGATTGGGCCTCTGGGGCCAACGTCCTGACTTTC
NA	TRBV5-1	many	TRBJ2-2	CASSLGGAVPNTGELFF	TGCGCCAGCAGCTTGGGAGGGGCGGTTCCGAACACCGGGGAGCTGTTTTTT
NA	TRBV20-1	NA	TRBJ2-5	CSAPSTRGEETQYF	TGCAGTGCACCATCTACTCGCGGAGAAGAGACCCAGTACTTC
TRBD2	TRBV7-2	NA	TRBJ2-5	CASSLSSGVRETQYF	TGTGCCAGCAGCTTGTCTAGCGGTGTAAGGGAGACCCAGTACTTC
NA	TRBV5-4	few	TRBJ1-1	CASSSGHTEAFF	TGTGCCAGCAGCTCCGGACACACTGAAGCTTTCTTT
NA	TRBV20-1	many	TRBJ2-3	CSARPQGSTDTQYF	TGCAGTGCTAGGCCCCAGGGTAGCACAGATACGCAGTATTTT
TRBD2	TRBV5-1	NA	TRBJ2-1	CASSLATGGANEQFF	TGCGCCAGCAGCTTGGCTACGGGAGGGGCCAATGAGCAGTTCTTC
NA	TRBV11-2	NA	TRBJ2-2	CASSLVFPTGELFF	TGTGCCAGCAGCTTAGTTTTCCCCACCGGGGAGCTGTTTTTT
TRBD1	TRBV29-1	NA	TRBJ2-5	CSVDPGQGLETQYF	TGCAGCGTGGATCCGGGACAGGGGTTGGAGACCCAGTACTTC
TRBD1	TRBV5-5	many	TRBJ2-2	CASSSTGSGTGELFF	TGTGCCAGCAGCTCGACAGGGAGCGGCACCGGGGAGCTGTTTTTT
NA	TRBV20-1	many	TRBJ1-2	CSARVPSSDSYGYTF	TGCAGTGCTAGAGTACCCTCTTCGGATTCCTATGGCTACACCTTC
NA	TRBV20-1	NA	TRBJ2-7	CSARQGGGNEQYF	TGCAGTGCAAGACAGGGAGGCGGGAACGAGCAGTACTTC
NA	TRBV20-1	NA	TRBJ1-5	CSARTDSNQPQHF	TGCAGTGCAAGGACGGATAGCAATCAGCCCCAGCATTTT
NA	TRBV12-3/TRBV12-4	few	TRBJ2-2	CASSLRGQLMNTGELFF	TGTGCCAGCAGTTTACGGGGGCAGCTTATGAACACCGGGGAGCTGTTTTTT
NA	TRBV10-3	NA	TRBJ2-5	CAISAGYQETQYF	TGTGCCATCAGTGCTGGCTACCAAGAGACCCAGTACTTC
NA	TRBV6-5	NA	TRBJ2-5	CASSYSAPLEGVASQYF	TGTGCCAGCAGTTACTCGGCCCCACTAGAGGGGGTTGCAAGCCAGTACTTC
NA	TRBV12-3/TRBV12-4	few	TRBJ1-1	CASSRLRGNTEAFF	TGTGCCAGCAGTCGGCTAAGGGGGAACACTGAAGCTTTCTTT
TRBD2	TRBV20-1	few	TRBJ2-5	CSARDLAGGLETQYF	TGCAGTGCTAGAGATCTGGCGGGGGGTTTGGAGACCCAGTACTTC
NA	TRBV29-1	NA	TRBJ2-3	CSVDLPATDTQYF	TGCAGCGTTGATCTCCCGGCGACAGATACGCAGTATTTT
TRBD2	TRBV20-1	NA	TRBJ2-7	CSALGLAGYEQYF	TGCAGTGCTCTGGGACTAGCGGGGTACGAGCAGTACTTC
TRBD2	TRBV20-1	few	TRBJ2-1	CSAQRLAGAYNEQFF	TGCAGTGCTCAAAGACTAGCGGGGGCCTACAATGAGCAGTTCTTC
NA	TRBV6-5	many	TRBJ1-1	CASSYSLQGVTEAFF	TGTGCCAGCAGTTACTCCCTGCAGGGCGTAACTGAAGCTTTCTTT
NA	TRBV20-1	many	TRBJ2-7	CSASPGTLAYEQYF	TGCAGTGCGTCCCCCGGGACACTAGCCTACGAGCAGTACTTC
NA	TRBV18	NA	TRBJ2-5	CASSRDGRQETQYF	TGTGCCAGCTCACGGGACGGCAGGCAAGAGACCCAGTACTTC
NA	TRBV6-2/TRBV6-3	few	TRBJ2-4	CASTITGENIQYF	TGTGCCAGCACCATCACCGGGGAGAACATTCAGTACTTC
TRBD2	TRBV20-1	few	TRBJ2-1	CSASALAGVLTGQFF	TGCAGTGCTAGTGCCCTAGCGGGGGTCTTAACAGGGCAGTTCTTC
NA	TRBV20-1	NA	TRBJ2-3	CSARGGTDTQYF	TGCAGTGCTAGAGGGGGGACAGATACGCAGTATTTT
NA	TRBV7-1	NA	TRBJ1-1	CASSSYKTGNTEAFF	TGTGCCAGCAGCTCTTACAAAACAGGGAACACTGAAGCTTTCTTT
TRBD2	TRBV20-1	many	TRBJ2-1	CSASLPGGAYEQFF	TGCAGTGCTAGTCTCCCCGGGGGGGCGTATGAGCAGTTCTTC
NA	TRBV20-1	NA	TRBJ1-5	CSALTDGNQPQHF	TGCAGTGCCCTGACAGATGGCAATCAGCCCCAGCATTTT
TRBD1	TRBV10-3	few	TRBJ1-1	CAIRGGQGANTEAFF	TGTGCCATCCGCGGGGGACAGGGGGCGAACACTGAAGCTTTCTTT
TRBD2	TRBV20-1	NA	TRBJ2-5	CSAAGTSGGAPETQYF	TGCAGTGCGGCCGGGACTAGCGGGGGGGCCCCAGAGACCCAGTACTTC
NA	TRBV5-6	NA	TRBJ2-1	CASSLGGRGEQFF	TGTGCCAGCAGCTTGGGAGGGAGAGGTGAGCAGTTCTTC
TRBD1	TRBV29-1	few	TRBJ2-7	CSVEELRGSEQYF	TGCAGCGTTGAAGAACTCAGGGGGAGCGAGCAGTACTTC
TRBD2	TRBV12-3/TRBV12-4	many	TRBJ2-1	CASSPSGGRYNEQFF	TGTGCCAGCAGTCCTAGCGGGGGACGCTACAATGAGCAGTTCTTC
TRBD1	TRBV20-1	few	TRBJ2-3	CSTFRDRGTDTQYF	TGCAGTACATTCCGGGACAGGGGCACAGATACGCAGTATTTT
NA	TRBV29-1	many	TRBJ2-5	CSVEGGSETQYF	TGCAGCGTTGAAGGAGGGAGTGAGACCCAGTACTTC
NA	TRBV20-1	NA	TRBJ2-3	CSARPPAYTDTQYF	TGCAGTGCTAGGCCGCCGGCTTACACAGATACGCAGTATTTT
TRBD1	TRBV2	many	TRBJ1-4	CASTGTDITTNEKLFF	TGTGCCAGCACTGGGACAGACATTACAACTAATGAAAAACTGTTTTTT
NA	TRBV29-1	few	TRBJ1-2	CSVEEPGPNYGYTF	TGCAGCGTTGAAGAGCCAGGGCCGAACTATGGCTACACCTTC
NA	TRBV28	many	TRBJ1-2	CASSQMPPRGRGGYTF	TGTGCCAGCAGTCAAATGCCCCCCCGGGGGCGGGGTGGCTACACCTTC
TRBD1	TRBV20-1	NA	TRBJ2-1	CSAREGGRRDEQFF	TGCAGTGCTAGAGAAGGGGGCAGAAGGGATGAGCAGTTCTTC
TRBD1	TRBV20-1	few	TRBJ1-2	CSARDPQERTGEPYGYTF	TGCAGTGCTAGAGACCCACAAGAGAGGACAGGGGAACCCTATGGCTACACCTTC
TRBD2	TRBV2	NA	TRBJ2-5	CASRSGPVETQYF	TGTGCCAGTCGTAGCGGGCCCGTGGAGACCCAGTACTTC
NA	TRBV25-1	NA	TRBJ2-6	CASQGTGANVLTF	TGTGCCAGTCAGGGGACTGGGGCCAACGTCCTGACTTTC